The 18 T cell receptor beta chains listed next were all sequenced from one sample in a study of OX40 agonist ivuxolimab in advanced cancers. The table came from immunoSEQ multiplex PCR; TCRdb's copy has only in-frame clones and leaves some out. The repertoire holds about 120,000 clones, around 93% seen once, with more than 0.15% in the top ten. The material was CD4+ or CD8+ T cells sorted from blood, obtained in a trial of the OX40 agonist ivuxolimab. These TCRs come from an adult with an advanced solid tumor such as melanoma, head and neck, liver or kidney cancer.

The genes are TRBV6-1 and TRBJ1-1; unclear D gene. V shed 0 bases and J shed 4 bases, with 6 bases lying between them. The CDR3 extends over 13 amino acids. The V gene's germline CDR1 is MNHNS and CDR2 SASEGT. This CDR3 reads CASSEATPTEAFF. The CDR3 DNA reads TGTGCCAGCAGTGAAGCGACTCCCACTGAAGCTTTCTTT.

The CDR3 is CASSQPGQALPEAFF. The CDR3 DNA reads as TGTGCCAGCAGCCAACCGGGACAGGCCCTTCCTGAAGCTTTCTTT. The chain is built from TRBV6-6 and TRBJ1-1, with 8 bases identical to TRBD1. Germline CDR1 and CDR2: MNHNY and SVGAGI (reference sequence). CDR3 length equals 15 residues. V shed 6 bases and J 6 bases; nucleotides not matched to a gene: 12.

The chain links TRBV6-6 to TRBJ1-2; D is unresolved. CDR3 length equals 13 residues. Germline V CDR1 and CDR2: MNHNY, SVGAGI (reference sequence). The germline V and J ends were trimmed by 7 bases and 3 bases, with 12 bases remaining between them. The CDR3 bases are TGTGCCAGCACAGCAGCGCTGGACTATGGCTACACCTTC. It yields the protein CASTAALDYGYTF.

This clone has a single count. The chain employs TRBV10-3 and TRBJ2-3; 8 bases map to TRBD1. The CDR3 extends over 13 amino acids. Germline V gene data show CDR1 as ENHRY and CDR2 as SYGVKD. V was clipped by 3 bases and J by 5 bases; unmatched bases: 1. CDR3 amino acids: CAISEGTGDTQYF. CDR3 coding DNA: TGTGCCATCAGTGAAGGGACAGGAGATACGCAGTATTTT.

The chain joins TRBV7-3 to TRBJ2-5; D is undetermined. The CDR3 extends over 12 amino acids. V lost 7 bases, J lost 0 bases, and 6 bases lay in between. Germline loops: CDR1 SGHTA, CDR2 FQGTGA. The CDR3 here is CASTAHQETQYF. CDR3 bases: TGTGCCAGCACAGCGCACCAAGAGACCCAGTACTTC.

V and J are TRBV19 and TRBJ1-2; D might be TRBD1 (6 bases). The CDR3 has 13 residues. The germline CDR1 and CDR2 sequences are LNHDA and SQIVND (reference sequence). V lost 5 bases and J 4 bases, leaving 11 bases between the germline ends. The CDR3 sequence is CASSPGAGYGYTF. CDR3 sequence (DNA): TGTGCCAGTAGTCCAGGGGCGGGCTATGGCTACACCTTC.

V gene TRBV7-2 combines with J gene TRBJ2-1; TRBD2 is a possible D gene (7 bases). The CDR3 extends over 14 amino acids. Trimming removed 1 base at V and 8 bases at J, with 12 bases between. Germline V lookup: CDR1 SGHTA, CDR2 FQGNSA. The CDR3 sequence is CASSLGGGNDEQFF. The DNA of the CDR3 is TGTGCCAGCAGCTTAGGGGGGGGCAACGATGAGCAGTTCTTC.

The V gene is TRBV19, the J gene TRBJ2-2; 7 bases are a match to TRBD2. Germline CDR1 LNHDA, CDR2 SQIVND (reference sequence). Unmatched junction bases numbered 21, after V lost 6 bases and J lost 5 bases. This CDR3 spans 19 amino acids. This CDR3 reads CASRPLSDRDYIQTGELFF. The CDR3 coding sequence is TGTGCCAGTAGGCCCCTCTCCGACCGGGACTATATTCAAACCGGGGAGCTGTTTTTT.

Comment on this clone: The sample has other DNA sequences that encode this CDR3 too. The chain employs TRBV7-2 and TRBJ2-5, with TRBD1 matching over 8 bases. V lost 5 bases to trimming and J lost 5 bases; unmatched junction nucleotides: 7. This CDR3 contains 14 residues. Germline V gene sequence: CDR1 SGHTA, CDR2 FQGNSA. DNA for the CDR3: TGTGCCAGCAGCCGGACAGGGTCGCAGGAGACCCAGTACTTC. Translating it yields CASSRTGSQETQYF.

In the case of this clone: Its ends do not fully match the called genes, so a read error is possible. The J gene is TRBJ2-2, the V gene TRBV11-2, with D hard to call. The germline V gene has CDR1 SGHAT and CDR2 FQNNGV. This CDR3 region has 12 residues. The CDR3 bases are TGTGCCAGCAGCATAAACACTGGGGAGCTGTTTTTT. It is translated as CASSINTGELFF. Using reference TRBV11-2 and TRBJ2-2 for the parts outside the CDR3, the full variable domain is EAGVAQSPRYKIIEKRQSVAFWCNPISGHATLYWYQQILGQGPKLLIQFQNNGVVDDSQLPKDRFSAERLKGVDSTLKIQPAKLEDSAVYLCASSINTGELFFGEGSRLTVL.

This clone was counted once. The chain couples TRBV6-5 to TRBJ2-3; the D gene is possibly TRBD2 (6 bases). CDR3 length equals 14 residues. The V gene lost 3 bases and the J gene lost 7 bases, with 14 bases spanning the gap. Looked up from germline, CDR1 is MNHEY and CDR2 is SVGAGI. The CDR3 sequence is CASSYGVSGYTQYF. The CDR3 DNA follows: TGTGCCAGCAGTTATGGGGTTAGCGGCTATACGCAGTATTTT.

The genes are TRBV5-5 and TRBJ2-1; D unresolved. V lost 1 base to trimming and J lost 7 bases, with 12 bases between them. Per germline, CDR1 SGHKS and CDR2 YYEKEE (reference sequence). The CDR3 extends over 14 amino acids. This CDR3 is CASSLLTIINEQFF. CDR3 sequence (DNA): TGTGCCAGCAGCTTGTTGACGATAATTAATGAGCAGTTCTTC.

The chain carries TRBV5-1 and TRBJ2-5; 9 bases map to TRBD2. CDR3 length: 16 amino acids. CDR1 is SGHRS and CDR2 is YFSETQ in the germline V gene. The trim removed 0 bases at V and 1 base at J, leaving 4 bases unmatched. The CDR3 DNA is TGCGCCAGCAGCTTGGAGGCGGGGGGGCTCCAAGAGACCCAGTACTTC. Translated, it gives CASSLEAGGLQETQYF. Full variable domain (missing parts from reference TRBV5-1 and TRBJ2-5): KAGVTQTPRYLIKTRGQQVTLSCSPISGHRSVSWYQQTPGQGLQFLFEYFSETQRNKGNFPGRFSGRQFSNSRSEMNVSTLELGDSALYLCASSLEAGGLQETQYFGPGTRLLVL.

This sequence joins TRBV7-2 and TRBJ1-4, with D possibly matching TRBD1 (5 bases). Germline CDR1 reads SGHTA; CDR2 reads FQGNSA. The V end was cut by 1 base, the J end by 8 bases, with 11 bases between. This CDR3 has 14 residues. The CDR3 spells CASSLGAGKEKLFF. The DNA for the CDR3 is TGTGCCAGCAGCTTAGGTGCAGGGAAGGAAAAACTGTTTTTT.

This chain joins TRBV6-1 and TRBJ2-3, with 7 bases that match TRBD2. Per the germline V gene, CDR1 is MNHNS and CDR2 is SASEGT. The V segment lost 4 bases and the J segment 4 bases; nucleotides outside the gene matches: 11. The CDR3 runs to 16 residues. As DNA, the CDR3 is TGTGCCAGCAGTGCACGGACTAGTGTTGTCTCAGATACGCAGTATTTT. Residues: CASSARTSVVSDTQYF.

J is TRBJ1-2 and V is TRBV5-6; the D is unclear. Germline values: CDR1 SGHDT, CDR2 YYEEEE. CDR3 length: 14 amino acids. Trimming took off 5 bases at V and 4 bases at J, with 15 bases between the two ends. Here the CDR3 reads CASSREGGIYGYTF. In DNA, the CDR3 is TGTGCCAGCAGTAGAGAAGGTGGGATCTATGGCTACACCTTC.

V is TRBV4-3 and J is TRBJ2-7, with TRBD1 matching over 7 bases. V shed 4 bases, J shed 5 bases, and the junction held 8 bases outside the gene matches. The CDR3 totals 14 residues. Germline V lookup: CDR1 LGHNA, CDR2 YSLEER. As DNA, the CDR3 is TGCGCCAGCAGCCCCACAGGGGCTAGGGACGAGCAGTACTTC. This codes for CASSPTGARDEQYF.

The chain employs TRBV7-9 and TRBJ2-5; 10 positions agree with TRBD2. Germline lookup yields CDR1 SEHNR and CDR2 FQNEAQ (reference sequence). J gave up 5 bases and V 5 bases, and 17 bases lay outside the gene matches. CDR3 length: 18 amino acids. The DNA for the CDR3 is TGTGCCAGCAGCGATGGGGCGATAGCGGGAGGCTCCATTGAGACCCAGTACTTC. It specifies CASSDGAIAGGSIETQYF.